The 19 T cell receptor beta chains below were found in one sample sequenced in a study of blood T cell repertoires in COVID-19. The protocol was immunoSEQ multiplex PCR, while the TCRdb copy is restricted to in-frame clones and leaves out a portion. The sample has 200,000 to 300,000 clones; 70% to 90% are singletons. The sample comprised peripheral blood. The receptors derive from a man in his fifties or sixties with acute or convalescent COVID-19.

This clone came up once. This chain links TRBV9 with TRBJ2-7, with a weak D call TRBD2 (5 bases). Germline CDR1 is SGDLS and CDR2 is YYNGEE. V shed 7 bases and J shed 9 bases, with 20 bases lying between them. This CDR3 has 13 amino acids. The CDR3 protein is CASSAREGSAQYF. The CDR3 bases are TGTGCCAGCTCTGCTCGAGAGGGTTCGGCGCAGTACTTC.

As DNA, the CDR3 is TGTGCCAGCAGTATACAGGGAACGGGTCAGCCCCAGCATTTT. It translates to CASSIQGTGQPQHF. The V call is TRBV6-5, the J call TRBJ1-5, with a weak D call TRBD1 (6 bases). Trimming pared 5 bases from V and 6 bases from J, leaving 14 bases between. The V gene's germline CDR1 is MNHEY and CDR2 SVGAGI. The CDR3 is 14 residues long.

J is TRBJ1-5 and V is TRBV6-1, with 9 bases lining up with TRBD1. The J segment lost 6 bases and the V segment lost 5 bases, leaving 8 bases of the junction unmatched. The germline CDR1 and CDR2 sequences are MNHNS and SASEGT. The CDR3 has 15 residues. CDR3 loop: CASSSTGTGSQPQHF. The CDR3 nucleotides are TGTGCCAGCAGTTCCACCGGGACAGGGAGTCAGCCCCAGCATTTT.

This clone was recorded a few times. This chain links TRBV28 with TRBJ1-5, with no clear D. Germline CDR1 is MDHEN and CDR2 is SYDVKM. The CDR3 spans 14 residues. The V end lost 3 bases, the J end lost 5 bases, and 11 bases lay between the germline ends. The CDR3 DNA sequence: TGTGCCAGCAGTTTGTCCCGCGGGCATCAGCCCCAGCATTTT. Translation: CASSLSRGHQPQHF.

This clone was seen repeatedly, ten times or more. The V gene is TRBV9, the J gene TRBJ2-5; unclear D gene. Deletions cut 0 bases from V and 0 bases from J, with 9 bases between. The CDR3 extends over 15 amino acids. The germline gives CDR1 SGDLS, CDR2 YYNGEE. CDR3 nucleotides: TGTGCCAGCAGCGTAGTTGAGAGCTACCAAGAGACCCAGTACTTC. As protein: CASSVVESYQETQYF.

The CDR3 here is CAITRGGKGYTF. The CDR3 region has the DNA TGTGCCATCACCCGGGGGGGAAAGGGCTACACCTTC. This sequence joins TRBV10-3 and TRBJ1-2; maybe TRBD1 (5 bases). V gave up 7 bases and J gave up 8 bases, with 14 bases separating them. The germline V gene has CDR1 ENHRY and CDR2 SYGVKD. This CDR3 is 12 amino acids long.

The V call is TRBV19, the J call TRBJ1-1; D gene ambiguous. Germline V gene data show CDR1 as LNHDA and CDR2 as SQIVND (reference sequence). There are 14 residues in the CDR3. V lost 2 bases, J lost 6 bases, and 13 bases lay in between. In nucleotides, the CDR3 is TGTGCCAGTAGTATAAGGGTAGGGAGCGCTGAAGCTTTCTTT. It codes for CASSIRVGSAEAFF.

The sample holds one count of this clone. This chain connects TRBV18 to TRBJ1-6; D perhaps matches TRBD1 (6 bases). Germline V CDR1 and CDR2: KGHSH, LQKENI. This CDR3 comprises 15 residues. Trimming cost V 5 bases and J 8 bases, with 16 bases left between them. This chain's CDR3 is CASSIRTARDSPLHF. The DNA for the CDR3 is TGTGCCAGCTCAATAAGGACAGCAAGGGATTCACCCCTCCACTTT.

V gene TRBV24-1 combines with J gene TRBJ1-5; D is perhaps TRBD1 (5 bases). The germline gives CDR1 KGHDR, CDR2 SFDVKD. The CDR3 consists of 13 residues. Trimming pared 4 bases from V and 4 bases from J, leaving 7 bases between. CDR3 coding DNA: TGTGCCACCAGTGAAAGGACAAATCAGCCCCAGCATTTT. Translated, it gives CATSERTNQPQHF.

V is TRBV20-1 and J is TRBJ2-7; perhaps TRBD2 as D (7 bases). Trimming removed 3 bases at V and 5 bases at J, with 14 bases between. CDR3 length: 13 residues. Germline-derived CDR1 and CDR2 are DFQATT and SNEGSKA (reference sequence). CDR3 coding DNA: TGCAGTGCTAGTCGGGGGGCGGGTGACGAGCAGTACTTC. It translates to CSASRGAGDEQYF.

The chain carries TRBV7-2 and TRBJ2-3, with TRBD2 as a possible D gene (6 bases). The CDR3 contains 15 residues. Trimming removed 5 bases at V and 1 base at J, with 13 bases between. Germline CDR1 is SGHTA and CDR2 is FQGNSA. The CDR3 here is CASSGGTDRTDTQYF. The CDR3 region has the DNA TGTGCCAGCAGCGGGGGGACGGATCGCACAGATACGCAGTATTTT.

The chain couples TRBV6-5 to TRBJ1-4; TRBD1 matches at 7 bases. This CDR3 region has 13 residues. V shed 6 bases and J 4 bases; nucleotides not matched to a gene: 2. Germline V lookup: CDR1 MNHEY, CDR2 SVGAGI. The CDR3 reads CASRGQYNEKLFF. The CDR3 coding sequence is TGTGCCAGCAGGGGACAGTATAATGAAAAACTGTTTTTT.

This clone was detected only once. This chain joins TRBV6-5 and TRBJ1-1; 8 bases are a match to TRBD1. Germline CDR1 is MNHEY and CDR2 is SVGAGI. V shed 4 bases, J shed 6 bases, and the junction held 13 bases outside the gene matches. The CDR3 loop spans 16 amino acids. In DNA, the CDR3 is TGTGCCAGCAGTTCGGTCCTCGGGACAGGCGACCCTGAAGCTTTCTTT. Its translation: CASSSVLGTGDPEAFF.

The chain links TRBV6-5 to TRBJ1-1; 7 nucleotides align to TRBD1. This CDR3 has 15 amino acids. Germline lookup yields CDR1 MNHEY and CDR2 SVGAGI. The ends lost 4 bases at V and 0 bases at J; junction bases unmatched: 5. The CDR3 loop is CASSSGQVMNTEAFF. CDR3 sequence (DNA): TGTGCCAGCAGTTCTGGACAGGTTATGAACACTGAAGCTTTCTTT.

The chain employs TRBV9 and TRBJ2-2; 10 nucleotides match TRBD1. V was pared by 4 bases and J by 8 bases, with 5 bases of the junction left unmatched. CDR1 is SGDLS, CDR2 YYNGEE, per germline. The CDR3 spans 14 residues. CDR3 in DNA: TGTGCCAGCAGCCCTGGACAGGGGGAAGGGGAGCTGTTTTTT. It is translated as CASSPGQGEGELFF. The full variable domain, with the rest looked up from reference TRBV9 and TRBJ2-2, is DSGVTQTPKHLITATGQRVTLRCSPRSGDLSVYWYQQSLDQGLQFLIQYYNGEERAKGNILERFSAQQFPDLHSELNLSSLELGDSALYFCASSPGQGEGELFFGEGSRLTVL.

V gene TRBV24-1 combines with J gene TRBJ2-3, with 8 bases identical to TRBD2. The junction had 6 bases not matched to a gene; V was cut back by 9 bases and J by 5 bases. Germline V CDR1 and CDR2: KGHDR, SFDVKD. The CDR3 extends over 13 amino acids. The CDR3 DNA sequence: TGTGCCACCGCACTGGCGGGGGGAGATACGCAGTATTTT. Protein product: CATALAGGDTQYF.

A few counts support this clone. This chain joins TRBV5-1 and TRBJ1-6, with 7 bases aligning to TRBD1. V dropped 3 bases and J dropped 10; count of bases not matched to a gene: 10. CDR3 length: 15 amino acids. Germline CDR1 SGHRS, CDR2 YFSETQ. The CDR3 reads CASSSVDRVTSPLHF. Written as DNA, the CDR3 is TGCGCCAGCAGCTCCGTTGACAGGGTTACCTCACCCCTCCACTTT.

This chain uses TRBV9 with TRBJ1-2; possible D gene TRBD1, 6 bases. Trimming shortened V by 3 bases and J by 3 bases, and 15 bases separated the two germline ends. CDR1 is SGDLS, CDR2 YYNGEE, per germline. The CDR3 loop spans 15 amino acids. Here the CDR3 DNA reads TGTGCCAGCAGCGATCAGCAGGGGATCCACTATGGCTACACCTTC. Its translation is CASSDQQGIHYGYTF.

The rearrangement links TRBV3-1 (or the pseudogene TRBV3-2) to TRBJ2-7, with 9 bases matching TRBD2. Looked up from germline, CDR1 is LGHDT and CDR2 is YNNKEL (reference sequence). The V and J ends lost 0 bases and 5 bases, in that order; junction bases with no gene match: 5. The CDR3 length is 15 residues. CDR3 sequence: CASSQEWRGGHEQYF. The CDR3 region has the DNA TGTGCCAGCAGCCAAGAATGGCGGGGGGGCCACGAGCAGTACTTC.